Sequencing of this T cell receptor beta chain was carried out in a study of CD8 T cells in ankylosing spondylitis. Study findings and constraints: Fewer than 10 highly homologous variants formed a TCR beta motif that appeared characteristic of ankylosing spondylitis blood.

TCRdb re-analysed the 5' RACE reads in MiXCR, keeping a single row per CDR3 protein. There are a few hundred thousand distinct CDR3 sequences in the sample; roughly 25% occur only once, and 0.6% to 0.75% lies in the top ten. Trimming shortened V by 5 bases and J by 3 bases, and 14 bases separated the two germline ends. Germline CDR1 is SEHNR and CDR2 is FQNEAQ (reference sequence). The CDR3 is made up of 15 amino acids. This clonotype was recorded many times. The antigen remains undetermined. The clonotype comes from a male donor with ankylosing spondylitis or in good health (not recorded which). What was sequenced was blood, either unsorted or a sorted T cell fraction (not recorded which). The rearrangement uses TRBV7-9 and TRBJ2-1; D possibly corresponds to TRBD1 (6 bases). CDR3 bases: TGTGCCAGCAGCCCAACAGGGCGCAACTACAATGAGCAGTTCTTC. Amino acid sequence: CASSPTGRNYNEQFF.